This section outlines one T cell receptor (beta chain) sequence together with its context. What it binds is unknown. This specimen comes from a study of T cell responses to AZD1222 COVID-19 vaccine. Study-level findings and limits: Across spike, vaccine-associated CD4 TCRs were found, dominant at 160-218 and 743-854.

The germline gives CDR1 SEHNR, CDR2 FQNEAQ (reference sequence). The CDR3 has 14 amino acids. V was pared by 1 base and J by 9 bases, with 13 bases between. Libraries were prepared by immunoSEQ multiplex PCR; TCRdb keeps only in-frame clonotypes and omits some of them. The sample shows roughly 76,000 clones, roughly 89% of them seen only once. Specimen: peripheral blood, collected on day 0 of AZD1222 vaccination. The clonotype comes from an adult in good health. J is TRBJ2-1 and V is TRBV7-9; D is undetermined. CDR3 region: CASSLVVGPSEQFF. CDR3 sequence (DNA): TGTGCCAGCAGCTTAGTTGTAGGGCCTAGTGAGCAGTTCTTC.